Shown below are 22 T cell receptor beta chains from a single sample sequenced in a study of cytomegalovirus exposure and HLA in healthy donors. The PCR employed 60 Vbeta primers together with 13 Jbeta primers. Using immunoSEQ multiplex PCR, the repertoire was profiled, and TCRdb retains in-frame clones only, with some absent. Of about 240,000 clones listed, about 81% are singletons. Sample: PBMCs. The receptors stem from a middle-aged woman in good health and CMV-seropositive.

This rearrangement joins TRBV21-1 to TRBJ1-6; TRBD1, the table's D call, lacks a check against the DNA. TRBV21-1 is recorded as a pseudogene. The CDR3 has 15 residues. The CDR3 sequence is CASSKRSRGYSPLHF. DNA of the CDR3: TGTGCCAGCAGCAAACGCAGTAGGGGCTATTCACCCCTCCACTTT.

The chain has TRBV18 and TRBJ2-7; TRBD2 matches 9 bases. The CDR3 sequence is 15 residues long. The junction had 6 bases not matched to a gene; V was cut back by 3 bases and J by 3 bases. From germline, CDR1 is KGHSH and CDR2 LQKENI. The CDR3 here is CASSPGGSGGYEQYF. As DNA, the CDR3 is TGTGCCAGCTCACCTGGCGGTAGCGGGGGCTACGAGCAGTACTTC.

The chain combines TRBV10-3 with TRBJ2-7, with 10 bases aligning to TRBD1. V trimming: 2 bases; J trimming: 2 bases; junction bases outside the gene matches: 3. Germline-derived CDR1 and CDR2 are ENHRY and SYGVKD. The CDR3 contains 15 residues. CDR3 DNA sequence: TGTGCCATCAGTGAGGGGGGACAGGGGCCCTACGAGCAGTACTTC. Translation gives CAISEGGQGPYEQYF.

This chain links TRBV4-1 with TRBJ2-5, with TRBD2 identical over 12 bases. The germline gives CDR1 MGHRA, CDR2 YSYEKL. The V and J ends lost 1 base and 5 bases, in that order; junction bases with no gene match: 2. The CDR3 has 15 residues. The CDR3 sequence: CASSQGLAGAETQYF. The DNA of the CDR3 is TGCGCCAGCAGCCAAGGACTAGCGGGGGCGGAGACCCAGTACTTC.

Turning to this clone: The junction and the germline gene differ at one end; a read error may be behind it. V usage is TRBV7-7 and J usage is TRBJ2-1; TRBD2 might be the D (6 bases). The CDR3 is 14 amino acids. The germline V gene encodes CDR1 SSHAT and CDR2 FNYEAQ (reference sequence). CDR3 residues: CASSLGGTTNEQFF. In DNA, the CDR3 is TGTGCTAGCAGCTTAGGCGGGACCACCAATGAGCAGTTCTTC.

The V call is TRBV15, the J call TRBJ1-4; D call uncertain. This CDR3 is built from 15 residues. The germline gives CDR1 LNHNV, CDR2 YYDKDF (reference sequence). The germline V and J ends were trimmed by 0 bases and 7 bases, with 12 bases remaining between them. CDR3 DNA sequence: TGTGCCACCAGCAGAGATGGAGGGCCGGCTGAAAAACTGTTTTTT. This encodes CATSRDGGPAEKLFF.

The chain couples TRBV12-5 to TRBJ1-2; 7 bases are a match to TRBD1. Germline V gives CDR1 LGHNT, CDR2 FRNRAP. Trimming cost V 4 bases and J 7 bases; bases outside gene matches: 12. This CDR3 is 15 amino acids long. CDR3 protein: CASGWGRGRGSGYTF. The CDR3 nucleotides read TGTGCTAGTGGTTGGGGCCGTGGCAGGGGGAGTGGCTACACCTTC.

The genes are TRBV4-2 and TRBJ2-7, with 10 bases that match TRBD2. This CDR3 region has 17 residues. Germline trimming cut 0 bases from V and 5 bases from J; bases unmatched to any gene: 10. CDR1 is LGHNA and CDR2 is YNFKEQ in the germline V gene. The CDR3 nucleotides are TGTGCCAGCAGCCAAGATTTACAAGCGGGGGGGCGCAACGAGCAGTACTTC. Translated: CASSQDLQAGGRNEQYF.

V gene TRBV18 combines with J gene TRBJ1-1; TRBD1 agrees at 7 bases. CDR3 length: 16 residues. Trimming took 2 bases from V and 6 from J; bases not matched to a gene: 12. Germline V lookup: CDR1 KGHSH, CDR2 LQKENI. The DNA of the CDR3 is TGTGCCAGCTCACCATCTCTACGAGGACAGGCGGCTGAAGCTTTCTTT. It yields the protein CASSPSLRGQAAEAFF.

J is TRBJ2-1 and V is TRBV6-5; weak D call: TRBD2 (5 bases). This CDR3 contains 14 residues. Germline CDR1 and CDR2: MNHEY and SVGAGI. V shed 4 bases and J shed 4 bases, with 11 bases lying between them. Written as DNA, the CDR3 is TGTGCCAGCAGTTCATTAGCGACGTACAATGAGCAGTTCTTC. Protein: CASSSLATYNEQFF.

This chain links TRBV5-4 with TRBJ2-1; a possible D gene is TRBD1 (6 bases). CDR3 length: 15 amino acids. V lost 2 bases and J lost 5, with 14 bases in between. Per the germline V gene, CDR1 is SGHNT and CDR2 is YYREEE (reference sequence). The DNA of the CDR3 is TGTGCCAGCAGCTTAGGGGGTTTGAAAAACAATGAGCAGTTCTTC. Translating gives CASSLGGLKNNEQFF. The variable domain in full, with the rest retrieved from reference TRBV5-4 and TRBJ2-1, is ETGVTQSPTHLIKTRGQQVTLRCSSQSGHNTVSWYQQALGQGPQFIFQYYREEENGRGNFPPRFSGLQFPNYSSELNVNALELDDSALYLCASSLGGLKNNEQFFGPGTRLTVL.

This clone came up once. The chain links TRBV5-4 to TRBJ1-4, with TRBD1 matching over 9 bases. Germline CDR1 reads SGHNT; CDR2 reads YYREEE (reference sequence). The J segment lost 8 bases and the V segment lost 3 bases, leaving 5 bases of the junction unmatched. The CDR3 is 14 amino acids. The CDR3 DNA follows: TGTGCCAGCAGCTCGCGGACAGGGGAGGAAAAACTGTTTTTT. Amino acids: CASSSRTGEEKLFF. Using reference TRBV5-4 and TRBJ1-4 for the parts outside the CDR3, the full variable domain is ETGVTQSPTHLIKTRGQQVTLRCSSQSGHNTVSWYQQALGQGPQFIFQYYREEENGRGNFPPRFSGLQFPNYSSELNVNALELDDSALYLCASSSRTGEEKLFFGSGTQLSVL.

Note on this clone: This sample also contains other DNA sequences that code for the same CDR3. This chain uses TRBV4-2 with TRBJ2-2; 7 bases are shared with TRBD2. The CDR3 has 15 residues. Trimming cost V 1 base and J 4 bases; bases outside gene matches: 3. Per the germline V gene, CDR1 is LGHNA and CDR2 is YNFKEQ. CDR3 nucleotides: TGTGCCAGCAGCCAAGCGGGGGGTGGCACCGGGGAGCTGTTTTTT. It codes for CASSQAGGGTGELFF.

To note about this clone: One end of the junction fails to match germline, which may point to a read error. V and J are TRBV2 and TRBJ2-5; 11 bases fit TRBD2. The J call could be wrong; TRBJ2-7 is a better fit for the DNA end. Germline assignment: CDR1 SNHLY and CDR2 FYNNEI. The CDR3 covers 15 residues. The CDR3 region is CANSVPTSGAYEQYF. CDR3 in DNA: TGTGCCAACAGTGTCCCGACTAGCGGGGCCTACGAGCAGTACTTC.

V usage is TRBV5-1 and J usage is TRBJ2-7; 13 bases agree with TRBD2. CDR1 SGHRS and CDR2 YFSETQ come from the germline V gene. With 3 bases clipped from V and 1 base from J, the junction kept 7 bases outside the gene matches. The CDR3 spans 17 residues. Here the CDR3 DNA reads TGCGCCAGCAGCTCCAGGACTAGCGGGGGAGGTTCCTACGAGCAGTACTTC. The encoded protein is CASSSRTSGGGSYEQYF.

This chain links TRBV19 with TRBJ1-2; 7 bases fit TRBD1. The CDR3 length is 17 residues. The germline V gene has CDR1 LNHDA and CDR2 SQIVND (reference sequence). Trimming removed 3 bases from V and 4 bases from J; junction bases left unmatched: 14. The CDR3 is CASSISQTGRTIYGYTF. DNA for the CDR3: TGTGCCAGTAGTATTTCCCAGACAGGGCGAACCATCTATGGCTACACCTTC.

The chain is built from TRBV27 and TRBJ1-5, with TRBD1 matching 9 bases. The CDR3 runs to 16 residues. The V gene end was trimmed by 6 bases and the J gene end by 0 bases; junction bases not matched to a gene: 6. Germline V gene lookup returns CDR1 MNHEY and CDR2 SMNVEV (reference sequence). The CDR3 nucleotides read TGTGCCAGCAGGGCTGGGACAGGGATTAGCAATCAGCCCCAGCATTTT. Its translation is CASRAGTGISNQPQHF.

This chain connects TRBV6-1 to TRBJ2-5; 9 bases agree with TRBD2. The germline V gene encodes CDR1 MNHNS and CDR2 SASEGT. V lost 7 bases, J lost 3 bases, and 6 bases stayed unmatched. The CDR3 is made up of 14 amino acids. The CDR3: CASNMVAGEETQYF. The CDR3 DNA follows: TGTGCCAGCAATATGGTAGCGGGAGAAGAGACCCAGTACTTC.

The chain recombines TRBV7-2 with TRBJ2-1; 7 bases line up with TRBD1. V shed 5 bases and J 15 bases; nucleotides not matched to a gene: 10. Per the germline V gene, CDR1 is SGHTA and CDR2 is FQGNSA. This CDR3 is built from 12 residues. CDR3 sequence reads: CASSPDREPPFF. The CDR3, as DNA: TGTGCCAGCAGCCCAGACAGGGAGCCCCCGTTCTTC. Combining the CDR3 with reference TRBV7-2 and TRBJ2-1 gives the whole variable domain GAGVSQSPSNKVTEKGKDVELRCDPISGHTALYWYRQSLGQGLEFLIYFQGNSAPDKSGLPSDRFSAERTGGSVSTLTIQRTQQEDSAVYLCASSPDREPPFFGPGTRLTVL.

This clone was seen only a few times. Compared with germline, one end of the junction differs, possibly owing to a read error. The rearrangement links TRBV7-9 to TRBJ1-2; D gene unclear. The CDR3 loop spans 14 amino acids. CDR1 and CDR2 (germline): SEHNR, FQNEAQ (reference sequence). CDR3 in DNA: TGTTCCAGCAGCTTAGCGACAAGTTACTATGGCTACACCTTC. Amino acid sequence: CSSSLATSYYGYTF.

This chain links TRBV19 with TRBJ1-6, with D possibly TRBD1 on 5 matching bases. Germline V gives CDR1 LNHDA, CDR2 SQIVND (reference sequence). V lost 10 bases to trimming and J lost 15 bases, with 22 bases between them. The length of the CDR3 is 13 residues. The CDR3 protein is CATTLMEGRSLHF. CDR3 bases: TGTGCCACGACGTTAATGGAGGGGAGAAGCCTCCACTTT.

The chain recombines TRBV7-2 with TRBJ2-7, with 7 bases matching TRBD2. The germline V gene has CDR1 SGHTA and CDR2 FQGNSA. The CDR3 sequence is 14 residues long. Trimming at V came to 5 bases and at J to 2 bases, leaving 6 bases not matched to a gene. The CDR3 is CASSGTGGTYEQYF. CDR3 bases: TGTGCCAGCAGCGGAACCGGGGGGACCTACGAGCAGTACTTC. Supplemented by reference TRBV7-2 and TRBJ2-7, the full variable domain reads GAGVSQSPSNKVTEKGKDVELRCDPISGHTALYWYRQSLGQGLEFLIYFQGNSAPDKSGLPSDRFSAERTGGSVSTLTIQRTQQEDSAVYLCASSGTGGTYEQYFGPGTRLTVT.